Listed here are 18 T cell receptor beta chains from one sample, sequenced in a study of blood T cell repertoires in COVID-19. Profiled with immunoSEQ multiplex PCR; TCRdb holds only in-frame clones, not every one. The sample gives roughly 200,000 clones, roughly nine tenths of which show up once; roughly 6.7% is in the top ten. The sequencing sample was made of peripheral blood. These receptors all stem from a man between 40 and 49 years old with acute or convalescent COVID-19.

CDR3 DNA sequence: TGTGCCAGCAGCGTAACATCGAGGGTTGGGCCAGATACGCAGTATTTT. It specifies CASSVTSRVGPDTQYF. This rearrangement joins TRBV9 to TRBJ2-3; D may be TRBD2 (5 bases). This CDR3 spans 16 amino acids. Trimming left V 1 base short and J 4 bases short, with 16 bases between. Germline V gene data show CDR1 as SGDLS and CDR2 as YYNGEE.

The chain combines TRBV6-5 with TRBJ2-2, with D maybe TRBD1 (6 bases). Germline V gives CDR1 MNHEY, CDR2 SVGAGI. CDR3 length: 15 amino acids. Between the trimmed V and J ends, which lost 10 bases and 4 bases, there was a span of 19 bases. The DNA of the CDR3 is TGTGCCACGGGACAATTTGGCGCGAGCACCGGGGAGCTGTTTTTT. Translated, it gives CATGQFGASTGELFF.

V and J are TRBV5-1 and TRBJ2-2, with 8 bases identical to TRBD2. The germline gives CDR1 SGHRS, CDR2 YFSETQ. Trimming took 7 bases from V and 0 from J; bases not matched to a gene: 11. CDR3 length equals 17 residues. CDR3 coding DNA: TGCGCCAGCTCCCGTAGCGGGGCCGAAACGAACACCGGGGAGCTGTTTTTT. This gives the protein CASSRSGAETNTGELFF.

CDR3 nucleotide sequence: TGTGCCAGCAGCCCCCGACCGGGACAGGGGGGGTTCGGGGAGCTGTTTTTT. This sequence encodes CASSPRPGQGGFGELFF. The V call is TRBV28, the J call TRBJ2-2, with 11 bases identical to TRBD1. The CDR3 is made up of 17 amino acids. CDR1 is MDHEN, CDR2 SYDVKM, per germline. Losses at the gene ends were 6 bases for V and 7 bases for J; bases not matched to a gene: 13.

Notes on this clone: The junction departs from the called germline gene at one end, perhaps through a read error. The chain has TRBV7-7 and TRBJ2-5, with no clear D. The germline V gene has CDR1 SSHAT and CDR2 FNYEAQ (reference sequence). CDR3 length equals 15 residues. CDR3 sequence reads: CASSSYTAPSETQYF. The CDR3, as DNA: TGTGCTAGCAGCTCATACACAGCCCCCTCGGAGACCCAGTACTTC.

The gene calls are TRBV11-2 and TRBJ2-2, with D perhaps matching TRBD2 (6 bases). The CDR3 length is 14 residues. V was cut by 5 bases and J by 6 bases, with 13 bases left in between. The germline V gene has CDR1 SGHAT and CDR2 FQNNGV. The CDR3 is CASSNRRASGELFF. CDR3 nucleotide sequence: TGTGCCAGCAGCAACCGGAGGGCATCCGGGGAGCTGTTTTTT. Variable domain in full (rest from reference TRBV11-2 and TRBJ2-2): EAGVAQSPRYKIIEKRQSVAFWCNPISGHATLYWYQQILGQGPKLLIQFQNNGVVDDSQLPKDRFSAERLKGVDSTLKIQPAKLEDSAVYLCASSNRRASGELFFGEGSRLTVL.

This clone was observed once. The chain uses TRBV10-3 and TRBJ2-5; weak D call: TRBD1 (6 bases). Germline V gene data show CDR1 as ENHRY and CDR2 as SYGVKD. Deletions cut 4 bases from V and 5 bases from J, with 11 bases between. This CDR3 has 13 amino acids. The CDR3 region has the DNA TGTGCCATCAGTGGGGACACCCGGGAGACCCAGTACTTC. Its translation is CAISGDTRETQYF.

The chain combines TRBV6-6 with TRBJ2-2; TRBD1 might be the D (9 bases). Trimming removed 6 bases at V and 9 bases at J, with 32 bases between. The V gene's germline CDR1 is MNHNY and CDR2 SVGAGI (reference sequence). The CDR3 sequence is 19 residues long. CDR3 in amino acids: CASSRQGGSGGVLKWELFF. CDR3 nucleotides: TGTGCCAGCAGCCGACAGGGGGGGAGCGGGGGTGTCCTGAAGTGGGAGCTGTTTTTT.

In DNA form, the CDR3 reads TGTGCCAGCAGCTTACAGGGGACTCAATCCTACGAGCAGTACTTC. Encoded protein: CASSLQGTQSYEQYF. The J gene is TRBJ2-7, the V gene TRBV5-5; D may be TRBD1 (7 bases). Germline V gene data show CDR1 as SGHKS and CDR2 as YYEKEE (reference sequence). V was shortened by 2 bases and J by 1 base, with 13 bases between the two germline ends. This CDR3 is 15 amino acids long.

V is TRBV10-3 and J is TRBJ1-5; D gene unclear. The CDR3 spans 15 residues. V was cut by 2 bases and J by 0 bases, with 8 bases left in between. CDR1 ENHRY and CDR2 SYGVKD come from the germline V gene. This CDR3 is CAISERTDSNQPQHF. For the CDR3, the DNA is TGTGCCATCAGTGAGCGAACAGATAGCAATCAGCCCCAGCATTTT.

This chain connects TRBV6-5 to TRBJ2-5; D is perhaps TRBD2 (6 bases). The ends were cut back, 4 bases at V and 1 base at J, with 10 bases in the middle. From germline, CDR1 is MNHEY and CDR2 SVGAGI. This CDR3 has 14 residues. The CDR3 region is CASSSWGVQETQYF. CDR3 DNA: TGTGCCAGCAGTTCCTGGGGGGTCCAAGAGACCCAGTACTTC.

CDR3 protein: CASSEHGRPTF. The CDR3 DNA follows: TGTGCCAGCAGTGAACACGGGAGACCAACCTTC. This chain joins TRBV6-1 and TRBJ1-2, with no clear D. This CDR3 spans 11 amino acids. Germline-derived CDR1 and CDR2 are MNHNS and SASEGT. With 2 bases removed from V and 14 bases from J, the gap between germline ends came to 12 bases.

This clone was counted a few times. This rearrangement joins TRBV30 to TRBJ2-2; TRBD1 agrees at 8 bases. The CDR3 contains 14 residues. Germline V gene data show CDR1 as GTSNPN and CDR2 as SVGIG (reference sequence). V was pared by 4 bases and J by 3 bases, with 4 bases of the junction left unmatched. CDR3: CAWTGQGDTGELFF. DNA for the CDR3: TGTGCCTGGACTGGACAGGGAGACACCGGGGAGCTGTTTTTT.

In its sample, this clone was seen once. This chain joins TRBV27 and TRBJ1-6; tentative D call: TRBD1 (5 bases). The germline V gene has CDR1 MNHEY and CDR2 SMNVEV (reference sequence). Trimming removed 7 bases from V and 9 bases from J, with 16 bases in between. The CDR3 covers 14 residues. The CDR3 nucleotides read TGTGCCAGCATGGGAAGTCAGGGTAGTTCACCCCTCCACTTT. Its translation is CASMGSQGSSPLHF.

The J gene is TRBJ2-5, the V gene TRBV6-5; 11 bases are shared with TRBD2. The CDR3 contains 16 residues. Germline CDR1 MNHEY, CDR2 SVGAGI. After removal of 4 bases from V and 1 base from J, the junction contained 5 bases not matched to a gene. In DNA form, the CDR3 reads TGTGCCAGCAGTTTCTTAGCGGGGGGGCCCCAAGAGACCCAGTACTTC. Protein sequence: CASSFLAGGPQETQYF.

The chain combines TRBV7-9 with TRBJ1-6; 9 bases match TRBD1. V lost 5 bases to trimming and J lost 8 bases; unmatched junction nucleotides: 7. This CDR3 spans 15 amino acids. Germline CDR1 is SEHNR and CDR2 is FQNEAQ (reference sequence). The CDR3 coding sequence is TGTGCCAGCAGCCGGGGACAGGGTGGTGATTCACCCCTCCACTTT. Its protein is CASSRGQGGDSPLHF.

This clone has only one observation. The chain recombines TRBV30 with TRBJ1-1; D might be TRBD1 (5 bases). CDR1 is GTSNPN, CDR2 SVGIG, per germline (reference sequence). The length of the CDR3 is 14 residues. Deletions cut 0 bases from V and 6 bases from J, with 14 bases between. The CDR3 DNA is TGTGCCTGGAGTGTACAAGGAAGGGGCCCTGAAGCTTTCTTT. Protein: CAWSVQGRGPEAFF. Based on the CDR3 plus reference TRBV30 and TRBJ1-1, the full variable domain is SQTIHQWPATLVQPVGSPLSLECTVEGTSNPNLYWYRQAAGRGLQLLFYSVGIGQISSEVPQNLSASRPQDRQFILSSKKLLLSDSGFYLCAWSVQGRGPEAFFGQGTRLTVV.

This clone was seen a single time. The CDR3 DNA sequence: TGTGCCAGCAGCCGGCGGACAGACTACACAGATACGCAGTATTTT. As protein: CASSRRTDYTDTQYF. The chain is built from TRBV9 and TRBJ2-3; a weak D match, TRBD1 (6 bases). CDR1 and CDR2 from the germline V gene are SGDLS and YYNGEE. The length of the CDR3 is 15 residues. Trimming took off 4 bases at V and 2 bases at J, with 14 bases between the two ends.